The sequence of this T cell receptor (beta chain) was determined in a study of graft-versus-host responses after intestinal transplantation. Overall study: Each of the recipients got a multivisceral, liver-intestinal, or isolated intestinal transplant. All recipients were given anti-thymocyte globulin induction, and tacrolimus and steroids were then administered for three to four years. Study-wide results and caveats: HvG clone declines early post-transplant were associated with peak circulating GvH levels. GvH clones turned up in recipient marrow; some had shown up first in ileum or blood.

As regards this clone: Its target is unknown.

Profiled with immunoSEQ multiplex PCR; TCRdb holds only in-frame clones, not every one. This table has 75,000 to 95,000 clones, approximately 94% appearing once. The germline CDR1 and CDR2 sequences are LGHNA and YSLEER. This CDR3 spans 17 amino acids. V dropped 1 base and J dropped 0 bases, with 15 bases sitting between them. This sequence originates from a human donor who received an intestinal transplant. Here the sequenced sample was unstimulated CD8+ T cells sorted from spleen or lymph node cells, taken before intestinal transplant. The J gene is TRBJ1-2, the V gene TRBV4-3, with D unresolved. CDR3 bases: TGCGCCAGCAGCCAAGGGAGGACCTTGATAGCTAACTATGGCTACACCTTC. Translation gives CASSQGRTLIANYGYTF.